These 13 T cell receptor beta chains came from one sample sequenced in a study of T cell responses to AZD1222 COVID-19 vaccine. The method was immunoSEQ multiplex PCR; TCRdb's version includes in-frame clones alone and lacks a portion of them. Among about 150,000 clones listed, 90% to 95% were seen once. Sequences were derived from peripheral blood, sampled 28 days after the second AZD1222 dose. These receptor sequences come from an adult who received the AZD1222 COVID-19 vaccine.

V usage is TRBV28 and J usage is TRBJ1-2; a possible D gene is TRBD1 (6 bases). The V end was cut by 6 bases, the J end by 5 bases, with 10 bases between. This CDR3 contains 12 residues. Germline V gene sequence: CDR1 MDHEN, CDR2 SYDVKM. The CDR3 region has the DNA TGTGCCAGCAGGGGGGCCCTATATGGCTACACCTTC. Translating gives CASRGALYGYTF.

J is TRBJ1-5 and V is TRBV28; 7 positions agree with TRBD1. Germline V lookup: CDR1 MDHEN, CDR2 SYDVKM. The CDR3 length is 14 residues. J lost 7 bases, V lost 7 bases, and 10 bases had no gene match. This chain's CDR3 is CASNSQGLGQPQHF. The CDR3 nucleotides are TGTGCCAGCAACTCACAGGGGCTGGGGCAGCCCCAGCATTTT.

This clone came up once. The chain has TRBV30 and TRBJ1-3; D unclear. Trimming cost V 1 base and J 6 bases, with 10 bases left between them. Germline V lookup: CDR1 GTSNPN, CDR2 SVGIG (reference sequence). The CDR3 length is 13 residues. DNA of the CDR3: TGTGCCTGGAGTGCTCGGAATGTAAACACCATATATTTT. This encodes CAWSARNVNTIYF.

The rearrangement uses TRBV7-9 and TRBJ1-3, with 8 bases aligning to TRBD1. After removal of 5 bases from V and 0 bases from J, the junction contained 3 bases not matched to a gene. The CDR3 sequence is 15 residues long. Germline CDR1 SEHNR, CDR2 FQNEAQ (reference sequence). In DNA form, the CDR3 reads TGTGCCAGCAGCGATCAGGGGGCCTCTGGAAACACCATATATTTT. Protein: CASSDQGASGNTIYF.

V gene TRBV6-5 combines with J gene TRBJ1-2, with 8 bases aligning to TRBD1. Germline V CDR1 and CDR2: MNHEY, SVGAGI. Losses at the gene ends were 6 bases for V and 2 bases for J; bases not matched to a gene: 5. The length of the CDR3 is 14 residues. The CDR3 region is CASSRTGNNYGYTF. The DNA for the CDR3 is TGTGCCAGCAGCCGGACAGGGAACAACTATGGCTACACCTTC.

This clone was seen once. The V gene is TRBV5-1, the J gene TRBJ2-2, with no clear D. CDR3 length: 13 amino acids. Germline-derived CDR1 and CDR2 are SGHRS and YFSETQ. Trimming shortened V by 2 bases and J by 2 bases, and 4 bases separated the two germline ends. For the CDR3, the DNA is TGCGCCAGCAGCTTAATTAACACCGGGGAGCTGTTTTTT. This gives the protein CASSLINTGELFF.

This rearrangement joins TRBV4-1 to TRBJ2-7; 9 bases map to TRBD1. Germline V gene sequence: CDR1 MGHRA, CDR2 YSYEKL. With 0 bases clipped from V and 4 bases from J, the junction kept 7 bases outside the gene matches. The CDR3 sequence is 16 residues long. The DNA for the CDR3 is TGCGCCAGCAGCCAAGAGCCGGGACAGGGCATATACGAGCAGTACTTC. Its translation is CASSQEPGQGIYEQYF.

In the case of this clone: At one of its ends the junction is not consistent with the germline gene, which may arise from a read error. V and J are TRBV7-2 and TRBJ2-7, with 9 bases lining up with TRBD2. The CDR3 runs to 15 residues. CDR1 is SGHTA and CDR2 is FQGNSA in the germline V gene. This CDR3 reads CASSLVAGVTYEQYF. CDR3 sequence (DNA): TGTGCCAGCAGTTTAGTAGCGGGGGTTACGTACGAGCAGTACTTC. Full variable domain (remainder filled in from reference TRBV7-2 and TRBJ2-7): GAGVSQSPSNKVTEKGKDVELRCDPISGHTALYWYRQSLGQGLEFLIYFQGNSAPDKSGLPSDRFSAERTGGSVSTLTIQRTQQEDSAVYLCASSLVAGVTYEQYFGPGTRLTVT.

The chain has TRBV24-1 and TRBJ1-2; no clear D. V was cut by 7 bases and J by 8 bases, with 7 bases left in between. Germline loops: CDR1 KGHDR, CDR2 SFDVKD. The CDR3 runs 10 residues. DNA of the CDR3: TGTGCCACCAGGCTGGAAGGCTACACCTTC. It translates to CATRLEGYTF.

The gene calls are TRBV12-5 and TRBJ1-4, with no clear D. This CDR3 is built from 16 residues. V was shortened by 0 bases and J by 8 bases, with 16 bases between the two germline ends. Germline lookup yields CDR1 LGHNT and CDR2 FRNRAP. The CDR3 sequence is CASGLVLGPGLEKLFF. DNA for the CDR3: TGTGCTAGTGGTTTGGTACTCGGGCCAGGTTTGGAAAAACTGTTTTTT.

CDR3 sequence: CASSEGQGSDGYTF. DNA for the CDR3: TGTGCCAGCAGTGAGGGACAGGGGAGCGATGGCTACACCTTC. The rearrangement joins TRBV6-4 to TRBJ1-2; 10 bases are shared with TRBD1. Trimming removed 3 bases from V and 6 bases from J; junction bases left unmatched: 4. The CDR3 loop spans 14 amino acids. Germline-derived CDR1 and CDR2 are MRHNA and SNTAGT.

The rearrangement links TRBV3-1 (or the pseudogene TRBV3-2) to TRBJ1-4; no definite D call. V dropped 2 bases and J dropped 8 bases, with 9 bases sitting between them. Germline CDR1 reads LGHDT; CDR2 reads YNNKEL (reference sequence). This CDR3 has 13 amino acids. CDR3: CASSQQVTEKLFF. The CDR3 nucleotides are TGTGCCAGCAGCCAACAGGTGACCGAAAAACTGTTTTTT.

V gene TRBV15 combines with J gene TRBJ1-2; D uncertain. Germline V lookup: CDR1 LNHNV, CDR2 YYDKDF (reference sequence). The CDR3 covers 14 residues. V was shortened by 4 bases and J by 0 bases, with 9 bases between the two germline ends. The CDR3 here is CATSKGPANYGYTF. CDR3 bases: TGTGCCACCAGCAAAGGGCCAGCTAACTATGGCTACACCTTC.